This TCR beta chain was observed in a study of T cells after yellow fever vaccination. MiXCR was run by TCRdb on the 5' RACE reads, yielding one entry per CDR3 protein. The sample shows approximately 170,000 distinct CDR3 sequences, approximately 10% of them seen only once. Germline V lookup: CDR1 SGHTA, CDR2 FQGNSA. Trimming took off 4 bases at V and 6 bases at J, with 19 bases between the two ends. This CDR3 comprises 16 residues. This clonotype has at least ten counts. The material sequenced was CD8+ T cells sorted from PBMCs, taken 15 days after the yellow fever booster vaccination. The chain joins TRBV7-2 to TRBJ2-1, with a possible D match to TRBD2 (6 bases). The sequence was obtained from a man aged 18 to 30 who received the YFV17D yellow fever vaccine. CDR3: CASSSPPERVLNEQFF. As DNA, the CDR3 is TGTGCCAGCAGCTCTCCACCCGAGCGGGTCCTCAATGAGCAGTTCTTC.